What follows describes a single TCR beta chain. Its antigen is not identified. There are 16 residues in the CDR3. The V segment lost 6 bases and the J segment 6 bases; nucleotides outside the gene matches: 9. Germline CDR1 reads MNHNY; CDR2 reads SVGAGI (reference sequence). Profiled with immunoSEQ multiplex PCR; TCRdb holds only in-frame clones, not every one. Of 2 million to 2.5 million clones listed, nearly 97% are singletons. The sample originates from a study of shared clonotypes between healthy human individuals. Study-level findings and limits: Inspection by rarefaction showed sorted-subset sequencing to be incomplete despite large depth. Only blood was sampled; tissue repertoires likely differ. Depth of sequencing was expected to influence donor clonotype sharing.

This TCR was sampled from a man between 18 and 29 years old in good health. Specimen: naive CD4+ T cells sorted from blood. As to subset: CD45RA+ positively selected. The chain employs TRBV6-6 and TRBJ2-3; 13 bases map to TRBD2. The CDR3 DNA follows: TGTGCCAGCAGACTGAGACTAGCGGGGGGTTTGGATACGCAGTATTTT. It specifies CASRLRLAGGLDTQYF.